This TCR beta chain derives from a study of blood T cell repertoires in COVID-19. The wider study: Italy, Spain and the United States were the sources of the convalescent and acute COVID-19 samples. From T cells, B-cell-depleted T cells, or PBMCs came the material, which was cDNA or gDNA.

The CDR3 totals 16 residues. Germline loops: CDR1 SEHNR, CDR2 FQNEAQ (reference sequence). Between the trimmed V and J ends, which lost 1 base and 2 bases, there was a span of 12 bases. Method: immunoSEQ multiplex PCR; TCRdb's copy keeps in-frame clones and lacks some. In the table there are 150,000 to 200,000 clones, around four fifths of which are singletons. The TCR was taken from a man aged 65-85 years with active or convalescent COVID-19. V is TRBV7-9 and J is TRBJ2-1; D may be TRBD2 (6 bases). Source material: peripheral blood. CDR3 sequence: CASSLDPGGTYNEQFF. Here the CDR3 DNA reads TGTGCCAGCAGCTTAGACCCCGGGGGTACCTACAATGAGCAGTTCTTC.